This passage covers 15 T cell receptor beta chains from one sample sequenced in a study of tumor-infiltrating lymphocytes in primary liver carcinoma. They got blood RNA out of unsorted whole blood and also pulled out germline DNA. The template, about 550 ng total RNA, yielded TCR beta cDNA made with a constant-region primer. Investigators got TCR beta libraries out of three nested multiplex PCR rounds, done with slightly modified ARM-PCR. TRBV1-TRBV30 forward primers paired with a C-beta reverse primer were used in the first two PCR rounds, which ran roughly 9 cycles each. TCRdb re-called the multiplex PCR reads through MiXCR, storing one row per CDR3 protein. The repertoire includes 200,000 or so distinct CDR3 sequences, roughly 61% of them detected once, and around 7.1% sits in the top ten. Sequences were obtained from peripheral blood. These receptors were collected from a woman aged 55-70 years with primary liver carcinoma and hepatitis B virus infection.

In regard to this clonotype: The junction differs from germline at one of its ends, possibly a read error. The gene calls are TRBV7-8 and TRBJ2-1, with 10 nucleotides matching TRBD2. CDR3 length: 15 residues. In germline, CDR1 is SGHVS, CDR2 FQNEAQ. In DNA form, the CDR3 reads TGTACCAGCAGCGGCCTGGCTAGCGGGAGCAATGAGCAGTTCTTC. This gives the protein CTSSGLASGSNEQFF.

As to this clonotype: An end of the junction does not agree with germline; a read error may underlie this. The chain couples TRBV7-8 to TRBJ1-1, with 11 bases aligning to TRBD1. The CDR3 loop spans 15 amino acids. CDR1 and CDR2 (germline): SGHVS, FQNEAQ. CDR3: CASSSTGQGATEAFF. Here the CDR3 DNA reads TGTGCTAGCAGCTCAACCGGACAGGGGGCAACTGAAGCTTTCTTT.

This chain uses TRBV11-1 with TRBJ2-7; D perhaps matches TRBD1 (6 bases). The V and J ends lost 5 bases and 0 bases respectively, with 17 bases between them. The V gene's germline CDR1 is SGHAT and CDR2 FQDESV (reference sequence). CDR3 length: 16 amino acids. The CDR3 DNA reads as TGTGCCAGCAGCCCTCGGACAGCACTAAACTCCTACGAGCAGTACTTC. This translates into CASSPRTALNSYEQYF.

Concerning this clonotype: This may be a read error, as it is one base from a much larger clone. Given the absence of the conserved phenylalanine or tryptophan at the CDR3 end, a read error is likely. The gene calls are TRBV6-2 or TRBV6-3 and TRBJ1-1; D is undetermined. With 5 bases removed from V and 0 bases from J, the gap between germline ends came to 10 bases. In germline, CDR1 is MNHEY, CDR2 SVGEGT. The CDR3 totals 14 residues. CDR3: CASSLRALNTEAFV. For the CDR3, the DNA is TGTGCCAGCAGTCTCCGGGCCTTGAACACTGAAGCTTTCGTT.

In its sample, this clonotype was seen many times. J is TRBJ2-3 and V is TRBV11-2; D unclear. The CDR3 has 15 amino acids. Looked up from germline, CDR1 is SGHAT and CDR2 is FQNNGV. V lost 3 bases to trimming and J lost 5 bases, with 15 bases between them. The CDR3, as DNA: TGTGCCAGCAGCTTTCTGCTAAAAGGGAAAGATACGCAGTATTTT. Encoded protein: CASSFLLKGKDTQYF.

Worth noting for this clonotype: The junction departs from germline at one end; a sequencing error may be responsible. The chain has TRBV11-2 and TRBJ2-7; TRBD1 is a possible D gene (5 bases). Germline V gene sequence: CDR1 SGHAT, CDR2 FQNNGV. The CDR3 is 15 residues long. The CDR3 nucleotides are TGTACCAGTAGCTTAGATAGGGGAATAGTTCCCGAGCAGTACTTC. This sequence encodes CTSSLDRGIVPEQYF.

This clonotype turned up a few times. CDR3 sequence: CASSLGRDRAAYNEQFF. CDR3 nucleotides: TGTGCCAGCAGCTTGGGTAGGGACAGGGCCGCCTACAATGAGCAGTTCTTC. The chain employs TRBV5-4 and TRBJ2-1; 9 bases fit TRBD1. Trimming at V came to 0 bases and at J to 2 bases, leaving 6 bases not matched to a gene. In germline, CDR1 is SGHNT, CDR2 YYREEE (reference sequence). CDR3 length: 17 residues. The whole variable domain, remainder taken from reference TRBV5-4 and TRBJ2-1, is ETGVTQSPTHLIKTRGQQVTLRCSSQSGHNTVSWYQQALGQGPQFIFQYYREEENGRGNFPPRFSGLQFPNYSSELNVNALELDDSALYLCASSLGRDRAAYNEQFFGPGTRLTVL.

As regards this clonotype: It may be a read error: a sequence one base away is much more abundant. V usage is TRBV6-1 and J usage is TRBJ1-1; 11 bases are a match to TRBD1. The CDR3 runs 15 residues. The J segment lost 4 bases and the V segment lost 10 bases, leaving 11 bases of the junction unmatched. Germline lookup yields CDR1 MNHNS and CDR2 SASEGT. This chain's CDR3 is CANSPMDRGPTEAFF. The CDR3 DNA is TGTGCCAACAGCCCCATGGACAGGGGGCCCACTGAAGCTTTCTTT.

This clonotype was recorded only once. This chain uses TRBV11-2 with TRBJ2-3; 7 bases line up with TRBD1. This CDR3 is built from 16 residues. Germline CDR1 is SGHAT and CDR2 is FQNNGV. Trimming at V came to 9 bases and at J to 2 bases, leaving 14 bases not matched to a gene. The CDR3 nucleotides read TGTGCCAGGAGCCTAGTGACAGGGATCGTCACAGATACGCAGTATTTT. It encodes CARSLVTGIVTDTQYF.

This clonotype was seen a handful of times. The V call is TRBV5-1, the J call TRBJ2-5; tentatively, D is TRBD1 or TRBD2 (5 bases each). The germline CDR1 and CDR2 sequences are SGHRS and YFSETQ. Trimming removed 1 base from V and 2 bases from J, with 15 bases in between. The CDR3 runs 16 residues. The CDR3 DNA reads TGCGCCAGCAGCTTGCGACAGCGGAAGGCTCAAGAGACCCAGTACTTC. Its translation is CASSLRQRKAQETQYF.

On this clonotype itself: Just one base apart from a much larger clone, this may be a read error. The gene calls are TRBV6-1 and TRBJ2-2; weak D call: TRBD1 (6 bases). Germline-derived CDR1 and CDR2 are MNHNS and SASEGT. The CDR3 has 13 amino acids. The CDR3 region is CASRDTNNGELFF. For the CDR3, the DNA is TGTGCCAGTCGGGACACCAACAACGGGGAGCTGTTTTTT.

With regard to this clonotype: A junction end diverges from the germline sequence, so it may reflect a read error. This sequence joins TRBV11-2 and TRBJ1-1; unclear D gene. CDR1 SGHAT and CDR2 FQNNGV come from the germline V gene. The CDR3 is made up of 16 amino acids. The CDR3 sequence is CASSPRDTLINTEAFF. The CDR3 coding sequence is TGTGCTAGCAGCCCTCGAGACACCCTCATAAACACTGAAGCTTTCTTT.

As to this clonotype: This clone may be a read error of a much larger clone one base away. J is TRBJ2-1 and V is TRBV11-2, with 11 nucleotides matching TRBD2. Germline CDR1 and CDR2: SGHAT and FQNNGV. This CDR3 is 14 amino acids long. The CDR3 DNA sequence: TGTGCCCGCAGCCGACTAGCGGGATCGAATGGGCAGTTCTTC. Encoded protein: CARSRLAGSNGQFF. Combining the CDR3 with reference TRBV11-2 and TRBJ2-1 gives the whole variable domain EAGVAQSPRYKIIEKRQSVAFWCNPISGHATLYWYQQILGQGPKLLIQFQNNGVVDDSQLPKDRFSAERLKGVDSTLKIQPAKLEDSAVYLCARSRLAGSNGQFFGPGTRLTVL.

On this clonotype: Just one base apart from a much larger clone, this may be a read error. V gene TRBV10-3 combines with J gene TRBJ2-1; TRBD1 agrees at 11 bases. Per the germline V gene, CDR1 is ENHRY and CDR2 is SYGVKD. The CDR3 contains 16 residues. Written as DNA, the CDR3 is TGTGCCATCTGTGAGTCGGGACAGGGGGTCTACAATGAGCAGTTCTTC. Translated: CAICESGQGVYNEQFF.

Points on this clonotype: This could be a read error, since a much larger clone is one nucleotide away. For the CDR3, the DNA is TGTACCAGCAGCTCACGAACTTACGAGCAGTACTTC. It codes for CTSSSRTYEQYF. This sequence joins TRBV7-8 and TRBJ2-7; D remains unclear. Germline V gives CDR1 SGHVS, CDR2 FQNEAQ. The CDR3 is 12 amino acids.